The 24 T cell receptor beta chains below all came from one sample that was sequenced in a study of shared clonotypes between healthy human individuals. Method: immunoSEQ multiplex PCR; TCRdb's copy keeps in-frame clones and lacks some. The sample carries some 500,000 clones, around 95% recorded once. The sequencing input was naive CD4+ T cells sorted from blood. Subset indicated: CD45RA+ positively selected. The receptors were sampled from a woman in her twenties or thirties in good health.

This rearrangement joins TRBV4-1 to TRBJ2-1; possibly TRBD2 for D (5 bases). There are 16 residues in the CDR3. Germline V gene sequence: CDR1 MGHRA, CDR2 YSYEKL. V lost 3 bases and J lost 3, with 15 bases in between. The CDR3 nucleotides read TGCGCCAGCAGCCAGGGCGCGGGTGCCCTCTACAATGAGCAGTTCTTC. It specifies CASSQGAGALYNEQFF.

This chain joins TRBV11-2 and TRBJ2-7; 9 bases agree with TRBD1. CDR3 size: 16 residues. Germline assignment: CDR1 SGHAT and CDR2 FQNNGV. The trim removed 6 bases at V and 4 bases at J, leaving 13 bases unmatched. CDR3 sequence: CASRTHRLTGGYEQYF. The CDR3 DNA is TGTGCCAGCAGAACACACCGTCTGACAGGGGGATACGAGCAGTACTTC.

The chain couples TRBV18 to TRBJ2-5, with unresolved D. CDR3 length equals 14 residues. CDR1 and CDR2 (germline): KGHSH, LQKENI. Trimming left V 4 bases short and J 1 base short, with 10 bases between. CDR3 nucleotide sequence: TGTGCCAGCTCACGCCTACGAGGCCAAGAGACCCAGTACTTC. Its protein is CASSRLRGQETQYF.

CDR3 sequence (DNA): TGTGCCAGTAGTATCATTAGCGGGAGGGGCAATGAGCAGTTCTTC. Amino acids: CASSIISGRGNEQFF. This chain connects TRBV19 to TRBJ2-1; 11 nucleotides align to TRBD2. Trimming removed 3 bases from V and 6 bases from J; junction bases left unmatched: 4. The germline gives CDR1 LNHDA, CDR2 SQIVND (reference sequence). CDR3 length: 15 amino acids.

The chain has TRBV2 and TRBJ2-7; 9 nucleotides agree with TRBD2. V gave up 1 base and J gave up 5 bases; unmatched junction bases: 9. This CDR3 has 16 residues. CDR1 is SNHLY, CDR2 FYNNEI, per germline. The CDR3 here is CASSEEGGLALNEQYF. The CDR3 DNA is TGTGCCAGCAGTGAAGAGGGAGGACTAGCGCTCAACGAGCAGTACTTC.

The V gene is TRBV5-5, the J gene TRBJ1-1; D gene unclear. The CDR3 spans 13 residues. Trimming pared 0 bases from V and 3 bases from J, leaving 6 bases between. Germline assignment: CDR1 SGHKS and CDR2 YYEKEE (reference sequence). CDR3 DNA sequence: TGTGCCAGCAGCTTGGGCCCGGACACTGAAGCTTTCTTT. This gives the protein CASSLGPDTEAFF.

This CDR3 is CASSFTAVGTQYF. The CDR3 DNA follows: TGTGCCAGCAGCTTTACTGCGGTGGGGACCCAGTACTTC. This chain connects TRBV7-3 to TRBJ2-5; D remains ambiguous. The CDR3 contains 13 residues. CDR1 SGHTA and CDR2 FQGTGA come from the germline V gene. V was pared by 3 bases and J by 7 bases, with 12 bases between.

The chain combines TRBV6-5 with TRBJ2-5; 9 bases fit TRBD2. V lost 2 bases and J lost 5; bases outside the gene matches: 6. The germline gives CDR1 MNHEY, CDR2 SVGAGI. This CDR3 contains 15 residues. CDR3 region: CASSYDSGSGETQYF. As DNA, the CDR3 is TGTGCCAGCAGTTACGATAGCGGGAGTGGGGAGACCCAGTACTTC.

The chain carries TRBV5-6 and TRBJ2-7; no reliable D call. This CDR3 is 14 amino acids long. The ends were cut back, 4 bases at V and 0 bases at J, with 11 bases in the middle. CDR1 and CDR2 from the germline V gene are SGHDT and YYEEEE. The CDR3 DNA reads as TGTGCCAGCAGCCGGACGGCGAGCTCCTACGAGCAGTACTTC. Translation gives CASSRTASSYEQYF. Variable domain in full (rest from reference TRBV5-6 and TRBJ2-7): DAGVTQSPTHLIKTRGQQVTLRCSPKSGHDTVSWYQQALGQGPQFIFQYYEEEERQRGNFPDRFSGHQFPNYSSELNVNALLLGDSALYLCASSRTASSYEQYFGPGTRLTVT.

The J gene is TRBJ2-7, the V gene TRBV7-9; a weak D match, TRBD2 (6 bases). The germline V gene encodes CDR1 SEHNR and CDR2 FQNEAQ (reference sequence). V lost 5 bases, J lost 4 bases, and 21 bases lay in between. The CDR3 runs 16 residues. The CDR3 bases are TGTGCCAGCAGCCCCCCCTCCGGGAGCATCGGGTACGAGCAGTACTTC. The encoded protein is CASSPPSGSIGYEQYF. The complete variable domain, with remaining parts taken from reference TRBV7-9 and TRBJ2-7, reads DTGVSQNPRHKITKRGQNVTFRCDPISEHNRLYWYRQTLGQGPEFLTYFQNEAQLEKSRLLSDRFSAERPKGSFSTLEIQRTEQGDSAMYLCASSPPSGSIGYEQYFGPGTRLTVT.

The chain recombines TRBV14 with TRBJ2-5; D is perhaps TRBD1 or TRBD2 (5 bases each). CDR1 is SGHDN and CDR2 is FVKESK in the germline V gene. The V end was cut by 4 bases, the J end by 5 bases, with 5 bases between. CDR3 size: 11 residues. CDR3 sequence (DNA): TGTGCCAGCAGCCGGGGGGAGACCCAGTACTTC. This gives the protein CASSRGETQYF.

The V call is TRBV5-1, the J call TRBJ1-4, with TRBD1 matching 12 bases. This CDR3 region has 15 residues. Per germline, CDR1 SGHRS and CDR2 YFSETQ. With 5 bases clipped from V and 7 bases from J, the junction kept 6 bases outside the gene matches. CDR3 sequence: CASRWDRGRGEKLFF. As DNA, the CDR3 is TGCGCCAGCAGATGGGACAGGGGGCGAGGTGAAAAACTGTTTTTT.

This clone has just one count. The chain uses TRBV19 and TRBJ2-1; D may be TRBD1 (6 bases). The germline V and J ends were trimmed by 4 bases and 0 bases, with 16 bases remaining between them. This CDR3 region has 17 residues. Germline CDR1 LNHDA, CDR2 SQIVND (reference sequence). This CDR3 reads CASSTPGQPSSYNEQFF. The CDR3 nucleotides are TGTGCCAGTAGTACCCCAGGACAGCCCAGCTCCTACAATGAGCAGTTCTTC.

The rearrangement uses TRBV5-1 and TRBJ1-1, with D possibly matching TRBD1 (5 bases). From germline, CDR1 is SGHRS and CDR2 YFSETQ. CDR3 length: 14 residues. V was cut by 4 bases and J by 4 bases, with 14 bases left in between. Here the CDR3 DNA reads TGCGCCAGCAGCGTGGGGCAGGGTCCCACTGAAGCTTTCTTT. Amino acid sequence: CASSVGQGPTEAFF.

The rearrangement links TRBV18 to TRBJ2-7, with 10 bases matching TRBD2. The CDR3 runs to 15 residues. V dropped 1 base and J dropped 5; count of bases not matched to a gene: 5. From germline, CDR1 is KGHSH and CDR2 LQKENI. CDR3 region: CASSPRRLAGDEQYF. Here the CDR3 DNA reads TGTGCCAGCTCACCACGGCGCCTAGCGGGAGACGAGCAGTACTTC.

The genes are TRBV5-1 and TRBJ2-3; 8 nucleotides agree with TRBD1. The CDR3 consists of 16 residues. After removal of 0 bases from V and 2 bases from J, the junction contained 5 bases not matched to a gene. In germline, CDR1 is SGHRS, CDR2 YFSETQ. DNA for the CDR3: TGCGCCAGCAGCTTGGGGGACAGGACCTACACAGATACGCAGTATTTT. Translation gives CASSLGDRTYTDTQYF.

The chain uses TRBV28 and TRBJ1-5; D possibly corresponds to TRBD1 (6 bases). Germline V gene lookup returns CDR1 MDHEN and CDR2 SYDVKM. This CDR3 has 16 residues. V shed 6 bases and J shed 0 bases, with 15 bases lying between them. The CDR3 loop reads CASRLGQFYSNQPQHF. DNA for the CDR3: TGTGCCAGCAGACTCGGACAGTTCTATAGCAATCAGCCCCAGCATTTT.

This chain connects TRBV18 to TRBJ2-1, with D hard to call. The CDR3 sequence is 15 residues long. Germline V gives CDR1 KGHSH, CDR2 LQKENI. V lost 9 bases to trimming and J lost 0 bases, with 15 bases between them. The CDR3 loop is CASRSELTSYNEQFF. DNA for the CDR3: TGTGCCAGTCGATCGGAGCTGACCTCCTACAATGAGCAGTTCTTC.

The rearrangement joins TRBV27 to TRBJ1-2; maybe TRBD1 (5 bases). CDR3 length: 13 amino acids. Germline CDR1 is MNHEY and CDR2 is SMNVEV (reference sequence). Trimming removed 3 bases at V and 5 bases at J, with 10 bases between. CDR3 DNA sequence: TGTGCCAGCAGTTTCGGGCGGGGGTATGGCTACACCTTC. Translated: CASSFGRGYGYTF.

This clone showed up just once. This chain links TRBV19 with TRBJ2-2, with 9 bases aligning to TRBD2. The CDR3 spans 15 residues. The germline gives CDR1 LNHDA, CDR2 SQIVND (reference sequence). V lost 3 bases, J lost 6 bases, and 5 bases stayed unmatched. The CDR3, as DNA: TGTGCCAGTAGTATCCGGCGGGAGGGCCCCGGGGAGCTGTTTTTT. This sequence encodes CASSIRREGPGELFF.

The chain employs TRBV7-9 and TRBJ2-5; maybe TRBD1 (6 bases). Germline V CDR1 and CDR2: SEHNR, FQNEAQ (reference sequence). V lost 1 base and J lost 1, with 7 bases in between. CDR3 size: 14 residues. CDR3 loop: CASSLGTAQETQYF. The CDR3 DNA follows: TGTGCCAGCAGCTTAGGGACAGCCCAAGAGACCCAGTACTTC.

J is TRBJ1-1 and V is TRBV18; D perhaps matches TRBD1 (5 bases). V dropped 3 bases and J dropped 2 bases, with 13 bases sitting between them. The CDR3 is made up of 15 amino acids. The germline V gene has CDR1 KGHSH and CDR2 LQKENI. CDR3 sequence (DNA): TGTGCCAGCTCACCCGTGGGGGGAGGAAACACTGAAGCTTTCTTT. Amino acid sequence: CASSPVGGGNTEAFF.

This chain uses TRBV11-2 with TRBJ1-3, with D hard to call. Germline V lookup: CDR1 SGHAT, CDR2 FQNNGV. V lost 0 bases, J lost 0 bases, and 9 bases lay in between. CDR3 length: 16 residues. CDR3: CASSLDRETSGNTIYF. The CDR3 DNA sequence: TGTGCCAGCAGCTTAGATCGAGAAACCTCTGGAAACACCATATATTTT.

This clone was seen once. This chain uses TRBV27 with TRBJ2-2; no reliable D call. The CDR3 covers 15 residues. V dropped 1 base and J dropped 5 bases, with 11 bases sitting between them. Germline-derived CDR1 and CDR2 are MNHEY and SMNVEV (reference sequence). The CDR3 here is CASSLFSRLTGELFF. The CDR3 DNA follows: TGTGCCAGCAGTTTATTTTCGAGACTGACCGGGGAGCTGTTTTTT.